A single sample is the source of the 28 T cell receptor beta chains below, sequenced in a study of monozygotic twins with inflammatory bowel disease. TCRdb re-called the 5' RACE reads; every CDR3 protein appears as one record, without DNA. This listing includes approximately 160,000 distinct CDR3 sequences. The sample comprised blood. The receptors shown here come from a human donor with ulcerative colitis or Crohn's disease, or a healthy co-twin of an affected twin (not recorded which).

The chain recombines TRBV29-1 with TRBJ2-7; TCRdb returns TRBD1, unconfirmable since there is no DNA. The CDR3 contains 13 residues. Germline lookup yields CDR1 SQVTM and CDR2 ANQGSEA. CDR3: CSVPGHSPYEQYF.

The chain joins TRBV29-1 to TRBJ1-2; TCRdb picks TRBD1, but there is no DNA to check that call. Looked up from germline, CDR1 is SQVTM and CDR2 is ANQGSEA. This CDR3 region has 14 residues. CDR3 sequence: CSVGPPSGAGGYTF. The full variable domain, its missing parts supplied by reference TRBV29-1 and TRBJ1-2, is SAVISQKPSRDICQRGTSLTIQCQVDSQVTMMFWYRQQPGQSLTLIATANQGSEATYESGFVIDKFPISRPNLTFSTLTVSNMSPEDSSIYLCSVGPPSGAGGYTFGSGTRLTVV.

The J gene is TRBJ1-1, the V gene TRBV24-1. Per the germline V gene, CDR1 is KGHDR and CDR2 is SFDVKD. CDR3 length equals 12 residues. The CDR3 sequence: CATAGGPSEAFF.

V gene TRBV5-1 combines with J gene TRBJ1-1. The CDR3 totals 12 residues. CDR1 is SGHRS, CDR2 YFSETQ, per germline. CDR3 sequence reads: CASSLDGEDAFF.

The chain links TRBV18 to TRBJ2-5; TCRdb designates TRBD2, a call that cannot be tested without DNA. In germline, CDR1 is KGHSH, CDR2 LQKENI. The CDR3 contains 14 residues. The CDR3 reads CASSPGIAQETQYF.

The chain employs TRBV5-1 and TRBJ2-3. CDR3 size: 13 residues. The germline V gene has CDR1 SGHRS and CDR2 YFSETQ. CDR3 region: CASSLGSTDTQYF. Using reference TRBV5-1 and TRBJ2-3 for the parts outside the CDR3, the full variable domain is KAGVTQTPRYLIKTRGQQVTLSCSPISGHRSVSWYQQTPGQGLQFLFEYFSETQRNKGNFPGRFSGRQFSNSRSEMNVSTLELGDSALYLCASSLGSTDTQYFGPGTRLTVL.

The chain has TRBV6-1 and TRBJ2-2; the TRBD1 assignment by TCRdb is unverifiable without DNA. This CDR3 spans 16 amino acids. Germline loops: CDR1 MNHNS, CDR2 SASEGT. The chain's CDR3 is CASQGASGGWTGELFF.

The chain uses TRBV9 and TRBJ2-1; TCRdb's D call of TRBD2 is untestable without DNA. Germline CDR1 is SGDLS and CDR2 is YYNGEE. The CDR3 has 17 residues. The CDR3 protein is CASSVGGSLAGVNEQFF.

The chain links TRBV6-5 to TRBJ2-7; without DNA, the TCRdb call of TRBD1 cannot be checked. This CDR3 is 14 amino acids long. Germline values: CDR1 MNHEY, CDR2 SVGAGI. The CDR3 spells CASSSPDRVGEQYF.

The J gene is TRBJ2-1, the V gene TRBV25-1; checking the TCRdb D call of TRBD1 is not possible without DNA. CDR1 and CDR2 (germline): MGHDK, SYGVNS. This CDR3 is built from 14 residues. CDR3 sequence: CASSEVGGGNEQFF. The whole variable domain, remainder taken from reference TRBV25-1 and TRBJ2-1, is EADIYQTPRYLVIGTGKKITLECSQTMGHDKMYWYQQDPGMELHLIHYSYGVNSTEKGDLSSESTVSRIRTEHFPLTLESARPSHTSQYLCASSEVGGGNEQFFGPGTRLTVL.

The rearrangement links TRBV12-3 or TRBV12-4 to TRBJ2-7. The CDR3 is made up of 13 amino acids. CDR3 region: CASRLGQNYEQYF.

The chain combines TRBV29-1 with TRBJ1-4. Germline V gives CDR1 SQVTM, CDR2 ANQGSEA. The CDR3 is 12 residues long. The CDR3 protein is CSVEGAGEKLFF.

The chain combines TRBV5-1 with TRBJ2-3; TCRdb's D call of TRBD2 is untestable without DNA. Per the germline V gene, CDR1 is SGHRS and CDR2 is YFSETQ. The CDR3 contains 16 residues. The CDR3 sequence is CASSFGLAGPRDTQYF. Variable domain in full (rest from reference TRBV5-1 and TRBJ2-3): KAGVTQTPRYLIKTRGQQVTLSCSPISGHRSVSWYQQTPGQGLQFLFEYFSETQRNKGNFPGRFSGRQFSNSRSEMNVSTLELGDSALYLCASSFGLAGPRDTQYFGPGTRLTVL.

This chain joins TRBV7-9 and TRBJ2-5; TCRdb designates TRBD2, a call that cannot be tested without DNA. From germline, CDR1 is SEHNR and CDR2 FQNEAQ (reference sequence). The CDR3 has 17 amino acids. CDR3 amino acids: CASSTSRLAGYQETQYF.

This chain links TRBV5-1 with TRBJ1-3; TCRdb picks TRBD1, but there is no DNA to check that call. CDR3 length equals 16 residues. The germline gives CDR1 SGHRS, CDR2 YFSETQ. CDR3 loop: CASSRDGVSSGNTIYF.

The rearrangement uses TRBV29-1 and TRBJ2-3; TCRdb names TRBD1, which stays unverified in the absence of DNA. The CDR3 extends over 13 amino acids. CDR1 and CDR2 (germline): SQVTM, ANQGSEA. The CDR3 sequence is CSVGGTGADTQYF.

The V call is TRBV6-5, the J call TRBJ2-4; there is no DNA to check the TCRdb D call of TRBD2. Germline loops: CDR1 MNHEY, CDR2 SVGAGI. The CDR3 has 15 residues. This CDR3 is CASSSEGLGKNIQYF.

The chain employs TRBV30 and TRBJ2-7; TCRdb's D call, TRBD1, is unchecked because there is no DNA. Germline V lookup: CDR1 GTSNPN, CDR2 SVGIG (reference sequence). This CDR3 comprises 13 residues. The CDR3 sequence is CAWSTGAGYEQYF.

The chain joins TRBV2 to TRBJ1-5; the TCRdb call, TRBD1, lacks DNA for checking. The CDR3 length is 13 residues. The germline gives CDR1 SNHLY, CDR2 FYNNEI. Here the CDR3 reads CASRAGAPQPQHF.

The CDR3 loop is CASSQDLLAGGPGANVLTF. The chain joins TRBV4-3 to TRBJ2-6; TCRdb gives TRBD2 as the D gene, but with no DNA this cannot be confirmed. CDR1 is LGHNA and CDR2 is YSLEER in the germline V gene. The CDR3 runs to 19 residues.

The chain employs TRBV20-1 and TRBJ2-1; checking the TCRdb D call of TRBD2 is not possible without DNA. Germline assignment: CDR1 DFQATT and CDR2 SNEGSKA (reference sequence). This CDR3 spans 15 amino acids. This CDR3 reads CSADSGSLSYNEQFF.

This chain's CDR3 is CASIQTGGRGYGGDREQYF. V is TRBV28 and J is TRBJ2-7; absent DNA, TCRdb's TRBD1 call cannot be checked. The CDR3 is made up of 19 amino acids. CDR1 is MDHEN, CDR2 SYDVKM, per germline.

The rearrangement uses TRBV27 and TRBJ2-5; TCRdb outputs TRBD1, but without DNA this stays unchecked. The length of the CDR3 is 17 residues. Germline assignment: CDR1 MNHEY and CDR2 SMNVEV (reference sequence). The CDR3 spells CASSQGEPGVFQETQYF.

The chain uses TRBV6-6 and TRBJ1-5; TCRdb returns TRBD1, unconfirmable since there is no DNA. The germline gives CDR1 MNHNY, CDR2 SVGAGI (reference sequence). The CDR3 loop spans 14 amino acids. Here the CDR3 reads CATRNGQANQPQHF.

The CDR3 loop reads CSVGQPGYGEQFF. The chain employs TRBV29-1 and TRBJ2-1. The CDR3 has 13 amino acids. Germline-derived CDR1 and CDR2 are SQVTM and ANQGSEA.

The rearrangement joins TRBV27 to TRBJ2-7; TCRdb reports TRBD1, a call that lacks DNA to check it against. The CDR3 is 16 amino acids. Germline V gene data show CDR1 as MNHEY and CDR2 as SMNVEV (reference sequence). CDR3: CASSLRQGIFSYEQYF.

This sequence joins TRBV20-1 and TRBJ2-7; as DNA is missing, the TRBD1 call by TCRdb cannot be tested. Per the germline V gene, CDR1 is DFQATT and CDR2 is SNEGSKA (reference sequence). The CDR3 is made up of 12 amino acids. The CDR3 reads CSTPRQAYEQYF.

This CDR3 reads CASSPPYGDWTEAFF. The gene calls are TRBV11-2 and TRBJ1-1; as DNA is missing, the TRBD1 call by TCRdb cannot be tested. CDR1 and CDR2 (germline): SGHAT, FQNNGV. The CDR3 runs 15 residues.